The sample holds a few counts of the clone carrying this T cell receptor beta chain. Its antigen is not identified. The data derive from a study of HIV-infected patients and healthy controls. General study points: CMV-associated CDR3s mostly grew nonsignificantly during therapy, while HIV-associated CDR3s declined significantly. HIV-infected patients shared fewer CDR3 sequences between individuals than healthy controls. The seeming recovery of the Gini index after therapy in HIV-infected patients vanished in size-matched data.

cDNA was made from approximately 500 ng RNA using alpha and beta constant primers. Using multiplexing indices, alpha and beta chain libraries were generated apart by chain-specific third strand synthesis. Ligation attached cDNA to a 5' RACE adapter that carried a random hexamer and SP2 site. TCRdb itself ran the 5' RACE reads through MiXCR, one entry per CDR3 protein. The sample contains 20,000 to 30,000 distinct CDR3 sequences, about 8.5% of which appear only once. The repertoire came from unfractionated whole blood and reflected all unsorted peripheral T cells. Germline CDR1 LGHDT, CDR2 YNNKEL (reference sequence). CDR3 length equals 13 residues. The V end lost 0 bases, the J end lost 10 bases, and 12 bases lay between the germline ends.

Sequences were obtained from blood. The chain uses TRBV3-1 and TRBJ1-1; D is undetermined. The source is an adult in good health. For the CDR3, the DNA is TGTGCCAGCAGCCAAGATCAAGGGTTTCTAGCTTTCTTT. It specifies CASSQDQGFLAFF.